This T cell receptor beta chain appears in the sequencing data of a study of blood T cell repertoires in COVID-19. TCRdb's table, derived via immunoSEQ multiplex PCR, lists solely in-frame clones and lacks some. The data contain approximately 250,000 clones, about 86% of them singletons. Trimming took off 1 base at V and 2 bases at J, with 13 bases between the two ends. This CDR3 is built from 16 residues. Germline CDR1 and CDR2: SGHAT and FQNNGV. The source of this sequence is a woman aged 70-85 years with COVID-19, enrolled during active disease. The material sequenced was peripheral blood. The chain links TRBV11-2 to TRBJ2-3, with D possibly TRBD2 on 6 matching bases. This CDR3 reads CASSLGGGALTDTQYF. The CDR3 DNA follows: TGTGCCAGCAGCTTAGGGGGCGGGGCCCTCACAGATACGCAGTATTTT.